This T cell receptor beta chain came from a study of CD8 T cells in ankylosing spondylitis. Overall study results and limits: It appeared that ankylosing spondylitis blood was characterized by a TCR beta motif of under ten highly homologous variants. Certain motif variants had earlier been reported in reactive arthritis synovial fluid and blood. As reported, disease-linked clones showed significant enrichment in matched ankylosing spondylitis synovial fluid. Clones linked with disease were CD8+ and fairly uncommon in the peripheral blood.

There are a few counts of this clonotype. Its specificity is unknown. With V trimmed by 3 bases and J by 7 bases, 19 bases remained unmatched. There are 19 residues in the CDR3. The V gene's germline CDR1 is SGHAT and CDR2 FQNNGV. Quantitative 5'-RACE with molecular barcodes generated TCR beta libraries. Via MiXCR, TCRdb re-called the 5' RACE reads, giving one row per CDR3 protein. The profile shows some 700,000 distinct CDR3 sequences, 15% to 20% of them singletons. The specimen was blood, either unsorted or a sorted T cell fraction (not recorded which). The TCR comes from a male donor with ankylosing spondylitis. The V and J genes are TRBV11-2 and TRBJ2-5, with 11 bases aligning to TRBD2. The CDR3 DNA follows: TGTGCCAGCAGCTTCAGGTGGCGTCCAGGACTAGCGGGTGGAGGGACCCAGTACTTC. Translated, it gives CASSFRWRPGLAGGGTQYF.